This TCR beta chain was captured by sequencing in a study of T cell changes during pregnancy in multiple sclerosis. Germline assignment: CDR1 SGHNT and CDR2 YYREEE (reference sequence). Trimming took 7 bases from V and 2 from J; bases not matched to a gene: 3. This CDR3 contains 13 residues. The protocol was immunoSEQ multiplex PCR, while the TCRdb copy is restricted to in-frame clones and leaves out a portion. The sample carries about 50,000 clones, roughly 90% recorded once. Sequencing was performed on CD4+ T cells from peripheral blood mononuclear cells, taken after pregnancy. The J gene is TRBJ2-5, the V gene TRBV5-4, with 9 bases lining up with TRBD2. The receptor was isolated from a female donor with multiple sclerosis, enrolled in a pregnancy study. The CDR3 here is CASGRGGQETQYF. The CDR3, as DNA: TGTGCCAGCGGGCGGGGGGGTCAAGAGACCCAGTACTTC.